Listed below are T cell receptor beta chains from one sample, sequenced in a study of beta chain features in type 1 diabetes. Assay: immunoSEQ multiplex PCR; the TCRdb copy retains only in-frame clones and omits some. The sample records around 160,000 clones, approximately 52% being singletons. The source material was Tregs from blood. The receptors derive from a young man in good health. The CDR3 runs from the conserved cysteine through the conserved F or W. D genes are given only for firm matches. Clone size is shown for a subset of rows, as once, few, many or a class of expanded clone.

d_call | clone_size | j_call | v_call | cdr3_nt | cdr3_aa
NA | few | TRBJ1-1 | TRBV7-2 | TGTGCCAGCAGCCTAAGACAGCCCAGAACGAGCGCTGAAGCTTTCTTT | CASSLRQPRTSAEAFF
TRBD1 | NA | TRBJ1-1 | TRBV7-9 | TGTGCCAGCAGCCCCTGGACAGGGGCTACGAACACTGAAGCTTTCTTT | CASSPWTGATNTEAFF
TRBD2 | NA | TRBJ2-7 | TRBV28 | TGTGCCAGTCTAGCGGGCTACGAGCAGTACTTC | CASLAGYEQYF
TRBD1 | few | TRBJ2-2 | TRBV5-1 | TGCGCCAGCAGCACGGGACAGGGGTACACCGGGGAGCTGTTTTTT | CASSTGQGYTGELFF
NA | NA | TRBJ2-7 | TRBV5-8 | TGTGCCAGCAGCAGTCACTTTAGCTCCTACGAGCAGTACTTC | CASSSHFSSYEQYF
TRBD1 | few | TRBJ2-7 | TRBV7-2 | TGTGCCAGCAACCCCCGTCCAGGGGGCTCCTACGAGCAGTACTTC | CASNPRPGGSYEQYF
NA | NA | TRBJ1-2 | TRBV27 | TGTGCCAGCAGTTTAACGGGGGTGCTCGGCTACACCTTC | CASSLTGVLGYTF
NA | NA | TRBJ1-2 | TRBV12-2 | TGTGCAAGTCGCTTAGTCGGGGGGTTAAACTATGGCTACACCTTC | CASRLVGGLNYGYTF
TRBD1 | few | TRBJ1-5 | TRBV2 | TGTGCCAGCAGGGGACAGGGGGCGCATCAGCCCCAGCATTTT | CASRGQGAHQPQHF
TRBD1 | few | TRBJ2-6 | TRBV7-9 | TGTGCCAGCAGGCTCCTTGGACAGGGGTTTTCGTCTGGGGCCAACGTCCTGACTTTC | CASRLLGQGFSSGANVLTF
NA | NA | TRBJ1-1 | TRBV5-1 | TGCGCCAGCATCGGGGGTCAGTCCAACACTGAAGCTTTCTTT | CASIGGQSNTEAFF
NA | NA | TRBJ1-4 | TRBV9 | TGTGCCAGCAGCGTAGCTAGCGCAACTAATGAAAAACTGTTTTTT | CASSVASATNEKLFF